This T cell receptor beta chain was captured in a study of shared clonotypes between healthy human individuals. Study-wide points: Naive subsets, compared against memory subsets, generally had larger estimated richness values. Some naive CD4 clonotypes, roughly 4.7%, turned up in common across a handful of donors.

Several immunoSEQ 96-well plates shared each subset's DNA, each plate a replicate. Profiled with immunoSEQ multiplex PCR; TCRdb holds only in-frame clones, not every one. The table shows about 2.4 million clones, with around nine tenths occurring only once. The CDR3 sequence is 11 residues long. Trimming left V 6 bases short and J 5 bases short, with 7 bases between. CDR1 and CDR2 (germline): SEHNR, FQNEAQ (reference sequence). This clone appeared a few times. What it binds is not known. The receptor's source is a man aged 18 to 35 in good health. Sequences were obtained from naive CD4+ T cells sorted from blood. Documented subset: CD45RA+ positively selected. The chain uses TRBV7-9 and TRBJ1-1; D unclear. For the CDR3, the DNA is TGTGCCAGCAGTGTAGGAACTGAAGCTTTCTTT. Translating gives CASSVGTEAFF.